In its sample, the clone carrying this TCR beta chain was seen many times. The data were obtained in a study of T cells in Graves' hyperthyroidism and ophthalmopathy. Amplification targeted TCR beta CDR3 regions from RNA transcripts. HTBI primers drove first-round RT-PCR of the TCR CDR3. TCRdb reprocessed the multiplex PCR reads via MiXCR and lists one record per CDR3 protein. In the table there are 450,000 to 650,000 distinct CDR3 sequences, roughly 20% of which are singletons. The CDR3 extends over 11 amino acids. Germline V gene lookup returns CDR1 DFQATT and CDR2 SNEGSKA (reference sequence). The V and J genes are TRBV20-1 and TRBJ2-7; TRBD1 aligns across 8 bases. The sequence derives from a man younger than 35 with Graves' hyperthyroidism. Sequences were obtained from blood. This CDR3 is CSQAGGSEQYF. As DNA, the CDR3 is TGCAGCCAAGCAGGGGGCAGCGAGCAGTACTTC.